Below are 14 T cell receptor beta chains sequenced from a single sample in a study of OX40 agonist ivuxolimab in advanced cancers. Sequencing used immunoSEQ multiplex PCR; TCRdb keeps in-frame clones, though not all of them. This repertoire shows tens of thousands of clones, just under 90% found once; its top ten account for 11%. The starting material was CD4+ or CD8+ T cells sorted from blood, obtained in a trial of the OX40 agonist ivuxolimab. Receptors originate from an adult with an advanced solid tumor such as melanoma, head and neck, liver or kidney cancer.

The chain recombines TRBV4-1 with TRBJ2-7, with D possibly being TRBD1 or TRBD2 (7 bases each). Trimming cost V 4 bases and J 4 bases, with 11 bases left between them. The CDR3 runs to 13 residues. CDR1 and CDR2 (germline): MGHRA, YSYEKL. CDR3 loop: CASSPGGAYEQYF. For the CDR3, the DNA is TGCGCCAGCAGCCCAGGGGGGGCATACGAGCAGTACTTC.

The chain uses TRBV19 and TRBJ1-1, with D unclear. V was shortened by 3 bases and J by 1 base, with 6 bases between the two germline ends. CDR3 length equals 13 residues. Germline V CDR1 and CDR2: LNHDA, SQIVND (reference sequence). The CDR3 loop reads CASSIWGNTEAFF. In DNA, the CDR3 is TGTGCCAGTAGTATTTGGGGGAACACTGAAGCTTTCTTT.

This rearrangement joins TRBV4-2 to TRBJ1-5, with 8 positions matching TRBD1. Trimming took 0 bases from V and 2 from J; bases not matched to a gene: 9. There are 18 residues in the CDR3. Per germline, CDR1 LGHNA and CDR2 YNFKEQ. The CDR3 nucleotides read TGTGCCAGCAGCCAAGATTGGGGGACAGGAGGGCGCAATCAGCCCCAGCATTTT. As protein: CASSQDWGTGGRNQPQHF.

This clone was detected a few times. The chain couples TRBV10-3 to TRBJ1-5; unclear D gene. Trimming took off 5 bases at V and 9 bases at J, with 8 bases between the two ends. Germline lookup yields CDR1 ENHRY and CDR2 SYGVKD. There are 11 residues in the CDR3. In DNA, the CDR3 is TGTGCCATCAGTTCAAACGGGCCCCAGCATTTT. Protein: CAISSNGPQHF.

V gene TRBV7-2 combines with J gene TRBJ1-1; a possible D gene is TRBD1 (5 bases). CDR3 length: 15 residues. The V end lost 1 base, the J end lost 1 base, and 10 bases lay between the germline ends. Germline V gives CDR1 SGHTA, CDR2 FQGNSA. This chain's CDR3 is CASSLGAGWNTEAFF. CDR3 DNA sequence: TGTGCCAGCAGCTTAGGGGCAGGGTGGAACACTGAAGCTTTCTTT.

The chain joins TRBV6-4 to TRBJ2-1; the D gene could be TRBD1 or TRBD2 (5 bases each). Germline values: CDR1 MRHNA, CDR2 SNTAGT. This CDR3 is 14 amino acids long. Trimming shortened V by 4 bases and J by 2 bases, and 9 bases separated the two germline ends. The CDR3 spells CASSAGPTYNEQFF. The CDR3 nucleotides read TGTGCCAGCAGTGCGGGGCCCACCTACAATGAGCAGTTCTTC.

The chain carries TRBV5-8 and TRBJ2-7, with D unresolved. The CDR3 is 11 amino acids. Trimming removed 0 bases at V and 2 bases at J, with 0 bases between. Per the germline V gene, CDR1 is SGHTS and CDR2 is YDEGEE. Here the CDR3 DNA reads TGTGCCAGCAGCTTGGCCTACGAGCAGTACTTC. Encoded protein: CASSLAYEQYF.

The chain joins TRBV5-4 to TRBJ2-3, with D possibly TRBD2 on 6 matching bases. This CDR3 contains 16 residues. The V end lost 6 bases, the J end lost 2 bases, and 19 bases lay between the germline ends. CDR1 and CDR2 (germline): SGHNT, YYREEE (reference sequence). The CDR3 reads CASKSRGAGNTDTQYF. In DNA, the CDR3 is TGTGCCAGCAAGAGCCGTGGGGCGGGAAACACAGATACGCAGTATTTT. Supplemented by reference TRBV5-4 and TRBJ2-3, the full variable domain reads ETGVTQSPTHLIKTRGQQVTLRCSSQSGHNTVSWYQQALGQGPQFIFQYYREEENGRGNFPPRFSGLQFPNYSSELNVNALELDDSALYLCASKSRGAGNTDTQYFGPGTRLTVL.

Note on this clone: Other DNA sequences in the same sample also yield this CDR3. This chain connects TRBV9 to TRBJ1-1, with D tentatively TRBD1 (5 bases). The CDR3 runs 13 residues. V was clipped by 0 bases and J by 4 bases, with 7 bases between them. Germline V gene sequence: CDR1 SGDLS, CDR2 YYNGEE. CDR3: CASSVGGSTEAFF. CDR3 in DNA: TGTGCCAGCAGCGTAGGGGGGAGCACTGAAGCTTTCTTT.

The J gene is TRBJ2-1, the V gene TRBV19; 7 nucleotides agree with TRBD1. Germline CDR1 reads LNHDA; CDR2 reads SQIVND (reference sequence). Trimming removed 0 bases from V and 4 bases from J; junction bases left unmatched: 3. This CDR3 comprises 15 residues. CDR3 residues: CASSIDGTEYNEQFF. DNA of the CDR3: TGTGCCAGTAGTATAGATGGGACAGAGTACAATGAGCAGTTCTTC.

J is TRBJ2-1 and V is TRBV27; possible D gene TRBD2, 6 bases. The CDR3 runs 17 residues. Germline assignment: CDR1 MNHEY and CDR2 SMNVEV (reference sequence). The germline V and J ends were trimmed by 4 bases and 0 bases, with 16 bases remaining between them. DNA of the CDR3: TGTGCCAGCAGTTCCGCCTCACTAGCCAACTCCTACAATGAGCAGTTCTTC. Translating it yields CASSSASLANSYNEQFF.

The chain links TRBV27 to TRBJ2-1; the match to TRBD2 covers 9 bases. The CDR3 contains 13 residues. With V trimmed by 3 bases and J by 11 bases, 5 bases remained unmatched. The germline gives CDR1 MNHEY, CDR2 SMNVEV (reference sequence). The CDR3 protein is CASSFGGGAKQFF. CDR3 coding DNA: TGTGCCAGCAGTTTTGGCGGGGGGGCCAAGCAGTTCTTC.

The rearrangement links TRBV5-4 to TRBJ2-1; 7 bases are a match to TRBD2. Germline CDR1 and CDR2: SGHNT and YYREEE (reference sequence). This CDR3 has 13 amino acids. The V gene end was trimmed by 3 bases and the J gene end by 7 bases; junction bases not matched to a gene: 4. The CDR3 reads CASSSGGSNEQFF. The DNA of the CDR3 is TGTGCCAGCAGCTCGGGAGGTTCGAATGAGCAGTTCTTC.

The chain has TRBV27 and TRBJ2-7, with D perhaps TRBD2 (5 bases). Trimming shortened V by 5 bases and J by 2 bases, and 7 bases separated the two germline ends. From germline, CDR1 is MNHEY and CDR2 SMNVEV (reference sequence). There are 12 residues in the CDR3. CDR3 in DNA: TGTGCCAGCAGTCCGAGGGCCTACGAGCAGTACTTC. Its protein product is CASSPRAYEQYF.